This record looks at one T cell receptor beta chain sequence and its context. Its antigen is still unknown. This record belongs to a study of cytomegalovirus exposure and HLA in healthy donors. Whole-study context: Ancestry clustering placed around 80% of over 300 genotyped donors in the Caucasian-associated cluster. Overall study results and limits: There were some V segments, including TRBV6-2 and TRBV6-3, excluded as indistinguishable. Segments of the TCR beta V type were, in most cases, productive about 87% or about 30% of the time in an earlier analysis.

Germline V gene lookup returns CDR1 SGDLS and CDR2 YYNGEE. Trimming took off 0 bases at V and 0 bases at J, with 8 bases between the two ends. The CDR3 spans 15 residues. It was with 60 Vbeta and 13 Jbeta primers that the PCR ran. Authors' analysis steps: Approximately 83 million unique TCR beta chains, 10 million to 14 million shared, were counted in a later analysis. This table comes from immunoSEQ multiplex PCR, and its TCRdb copy is limited to in-frame clones, with some not included. Clone size and V and J calls were adopted from that table, with D and trimming inferred from the DNA. The sample yields about 140,000 clones, more than 75% seen once.

Source material: PBMCs. The chain couples TRBV9 to TRBJ2-3; D is possibly TRBD2 (5 bases). The sequence derives from a young man in good health and CMV-seronegative. The CDR3 coding sequence is TGTGCCAGCAGCGTAGACGGGGTAAGCACAGATACGCAGTATTTT. This sequence encodes CASSVDGVSTDTQYF.